This T cell receptor beta chain was retrieved from a study of blood T cell repertoires in COVID-19. Study summary: The study drew acute and convalescent COVID-19 samples from the United States, Italy and Spain. Nucleic acid was either cDNA or gDNA, and it came from T cells, B-cell-depleted T cells, or PBMCs.

Source study methods: Amplification of reference gene primers provided the estimated nucleated cell counts. Data came from immunoSEQ multiplex PCR; TCRdb stores just in-frame clones and leaves some out. V and J calls and clone size are copied from that table; D and trimming were computed from the DNA. The repertoire includes about 70,000 clones, about 85% of them detected once, and 5.1% sits in the top ten. Germline loops: CDR1 ENHRY, CDR2 SYGVKD. The CDR3 extends over 15 amino acids. Trimming cost V 7 bases and J 1 base; bases outside gene matches: 5. The material sequenced was peripheral blood. The chain is built from TRBV10-3 and TRBJ2-3, with 10 bases identical to TRBD2. The sequence came from a man older than 75 with acute or convalescent COVID-19. Written as DNA, the CDR3 is TGTGCCATCAACCAAGGGACTAGCGGCACAGATACGCAGTATTTT. It codes for CAINQGTSGTDTQYF.